Sequencing of this T cell receptor beta chain was carried out in a study of T-cell reconstitution after alpha-beta-depleted transplantation in children. V lost 7 bases to trimming and J lost 2 bases; unmatched junction nucleotides: 6. This CDR3 comprises 13 residues. Germline V gene sequence: CDR1 DFQATT, CDR2 SNEGSKA (reference sequence). Unique molecular identifiers were used in preparing the TCRbeta library. TCRdb itself ran the PCR reads through MiXCR, one entry per CDR3 protein. Of about 640,000 distinct CDR3 sequences listed, over 10% are singletons. This TCR was recovered from a male patient younger than 18 who had a stem cell transplant for acute myeloid leukemia, so the T cells may come from the graft donor. The rearrangement joins TRBV20-1 to TRBJ2-7; 9 bases line up with TRBD2. Sample: PBMCs, mostly from graft donor cells, taken 360 days after TCRalphabeta/CD19-depleted stem cell transplant. The CDR3 nucleotides are TGCAGTGGGGGTAGCGGGGGCACCTACGAGCAGTACTTC. It is translated as CSGGSGGTYEQYF.